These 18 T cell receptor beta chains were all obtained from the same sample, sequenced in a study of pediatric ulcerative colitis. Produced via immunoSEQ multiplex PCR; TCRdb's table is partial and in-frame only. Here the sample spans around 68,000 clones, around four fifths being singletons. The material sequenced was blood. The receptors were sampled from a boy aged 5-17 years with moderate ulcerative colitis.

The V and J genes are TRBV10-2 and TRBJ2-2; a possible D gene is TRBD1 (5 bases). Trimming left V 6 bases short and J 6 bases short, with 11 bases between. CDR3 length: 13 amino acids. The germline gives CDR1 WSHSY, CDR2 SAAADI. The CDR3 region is CASSPDSPGELFF. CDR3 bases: TGCGCCAGCAGCCCAGACAGTCCCGGGGAGCTGTTTTTT.

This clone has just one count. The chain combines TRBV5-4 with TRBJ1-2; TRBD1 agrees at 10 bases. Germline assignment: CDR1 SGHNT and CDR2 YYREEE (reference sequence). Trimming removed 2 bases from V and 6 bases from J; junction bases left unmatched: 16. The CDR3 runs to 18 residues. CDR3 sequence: CASSFPRTGGFGVDGYTF. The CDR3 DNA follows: TGTGCCAGCAGCTTTCCACGGACAGGGGGTTTCGGTGTCGATGGCTACACCTTC.

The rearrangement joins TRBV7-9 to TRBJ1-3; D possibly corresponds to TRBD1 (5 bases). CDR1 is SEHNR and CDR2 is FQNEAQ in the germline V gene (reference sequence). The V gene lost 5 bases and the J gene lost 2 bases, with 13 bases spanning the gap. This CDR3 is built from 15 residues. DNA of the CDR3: TGTGCCAGCAGCAGTTCAGGGAATCCTGGAAACACCATATATTTT. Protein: CASSSSGNPGNTIYF.

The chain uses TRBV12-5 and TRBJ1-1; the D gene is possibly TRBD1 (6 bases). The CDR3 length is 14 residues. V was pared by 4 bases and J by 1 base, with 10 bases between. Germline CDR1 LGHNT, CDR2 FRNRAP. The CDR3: CASGSGHPNTEAFF. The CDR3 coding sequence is TGTGCTAGTGGTTCGGGACACCCGAACACTGAAGCTTTCTTT.

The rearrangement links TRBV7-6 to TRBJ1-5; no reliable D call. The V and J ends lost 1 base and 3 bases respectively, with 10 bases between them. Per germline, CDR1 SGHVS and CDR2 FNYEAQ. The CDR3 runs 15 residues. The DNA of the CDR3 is TGTGCCAGCAGCTTAGAGCCAGTTTTCAATCAGCCCCAGCATTTT. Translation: CASSLEPVFNQPQHF.

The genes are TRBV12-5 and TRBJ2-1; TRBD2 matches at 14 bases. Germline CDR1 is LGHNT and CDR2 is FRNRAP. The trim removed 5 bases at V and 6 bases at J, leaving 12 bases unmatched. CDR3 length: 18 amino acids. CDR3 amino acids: CASGAILVTSGRGNEQFF. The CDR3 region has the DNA TGTGCTAGTGGTGCCATTCTGGTGACTAGCGGGAGGGGCAATGAGCAGTTCTTC.

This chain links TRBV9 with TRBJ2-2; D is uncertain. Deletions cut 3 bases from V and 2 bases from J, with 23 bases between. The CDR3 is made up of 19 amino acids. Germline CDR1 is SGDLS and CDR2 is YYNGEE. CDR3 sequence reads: CASSASLLRRHPNTGELFF. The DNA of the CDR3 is TGTGCCAGCAGCGCGAGTCTCCTCCGGAGACACCCCAACACCGGGGAGCTGTTTTTT.

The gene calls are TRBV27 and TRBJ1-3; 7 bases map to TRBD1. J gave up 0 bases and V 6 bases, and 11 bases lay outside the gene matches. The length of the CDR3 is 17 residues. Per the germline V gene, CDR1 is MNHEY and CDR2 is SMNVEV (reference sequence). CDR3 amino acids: CASRSGVWDSSGNTIYF. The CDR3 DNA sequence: TGTGCCAGCAGGTCAGGGGTTTGGGACAGCTCTGGAAACACCATATATTTT.

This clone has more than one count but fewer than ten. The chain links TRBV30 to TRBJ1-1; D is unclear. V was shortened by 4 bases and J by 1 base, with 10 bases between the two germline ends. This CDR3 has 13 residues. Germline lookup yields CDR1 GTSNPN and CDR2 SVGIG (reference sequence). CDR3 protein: CAWKLHENTEAFF. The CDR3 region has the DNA TGTGCCTGGAAACTACATGAGAACACTGAAGCTTTCTTT.

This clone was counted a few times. CDR3 sequence: CSVPDRSSGNTIYF. The CDR3 DNA reads TGCAGCGTCCCCGACAGGAGCTCTGGAAACACCATATATTTT. This chain joins TRBV29-1 and TRBJ1-3; a possible D gene is TRBD1 (6 bases). The CDR3 consists of 14 residues. Trimming removed 6 bases at V and 0 bases at J, with 12 bases between. Germline V gives CDR1 SQVTM, CDR2 ANQGSEA.

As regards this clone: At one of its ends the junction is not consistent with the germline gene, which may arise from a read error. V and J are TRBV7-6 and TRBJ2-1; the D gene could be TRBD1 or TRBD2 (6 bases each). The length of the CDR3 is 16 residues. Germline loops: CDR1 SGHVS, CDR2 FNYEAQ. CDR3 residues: CASSFEGGGSSNEQFF. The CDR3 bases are TGTGCCAGCAGCTTCGAAGGAGGGGGGTCCTCCAATGAGCAGTTCTTC.

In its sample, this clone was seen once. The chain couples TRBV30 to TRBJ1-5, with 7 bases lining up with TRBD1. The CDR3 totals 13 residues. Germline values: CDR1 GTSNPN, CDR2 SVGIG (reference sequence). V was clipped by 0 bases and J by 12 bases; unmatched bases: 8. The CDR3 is CAWSVHQGQDQHF. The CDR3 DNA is TGTGCCTGGAGTGTACACCAAGGACAGGACCAGCATTTT.

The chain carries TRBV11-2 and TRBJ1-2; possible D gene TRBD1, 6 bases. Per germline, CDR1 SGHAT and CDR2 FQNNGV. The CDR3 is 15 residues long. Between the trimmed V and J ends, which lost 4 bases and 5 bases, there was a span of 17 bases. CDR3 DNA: TGTGCCAGCAGCTCCCCTTGGACAGAACTTTATGGCTACACCTTC. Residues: CASSSPWTELYGYTF.

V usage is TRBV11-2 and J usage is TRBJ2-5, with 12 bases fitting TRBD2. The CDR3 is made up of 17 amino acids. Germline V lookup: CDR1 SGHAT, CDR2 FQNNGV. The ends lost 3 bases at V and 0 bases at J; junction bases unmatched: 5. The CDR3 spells CASSLALAGGHQETQYF. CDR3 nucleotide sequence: TGTGCCAGCAGCTTGGCACTAGCGGGGGGACACCAAGAGACCCAGTACTTC.

This chain's CDR3 is CASSPQNQPQHF. In DNA form, the CDR3 reads TGTGCCAGCAGTCCACAAAATCAGCCCCAGCATTTT. V and J are TRBV28 and TRBJ1-5; no firm D call. The CDR3 consists of 12 residues. Trimming stripped 5 bases from V and 4 bases from J, with 6 bases between. Germline V lookup: CDR1 MDHEN, CDR2 SYDVKM.

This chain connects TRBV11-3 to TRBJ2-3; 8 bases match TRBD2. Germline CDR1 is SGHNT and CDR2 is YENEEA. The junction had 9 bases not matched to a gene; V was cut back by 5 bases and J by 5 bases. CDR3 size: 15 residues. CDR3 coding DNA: TGTGCCAGCAGCCCCCGGTCGGCGGGAGGAGATACGCAGTATTTT. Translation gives CASSPRSAGGDTQYF.

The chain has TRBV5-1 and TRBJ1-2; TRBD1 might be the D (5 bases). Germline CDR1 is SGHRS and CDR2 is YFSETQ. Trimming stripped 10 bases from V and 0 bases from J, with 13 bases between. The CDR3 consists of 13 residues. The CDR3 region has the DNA TGCGCCGCATACCCGGGGGCTAACTATGGCTACACCTTC. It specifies CAAYPGANYGYTF.

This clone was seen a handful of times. CDR3 bases: TGTGCCAGCAGCTTAGGGCAGGCAGTCGGCGAGCAGTACTTC. This sequence encodes CASSLGQAVGEQYF. This chain uses TRBV7-9 with TRBJ2-7; D gene ambiguous. This CDR3 has 14 amino acids. Germline CDR1 SEHNR, CDR2 FQNEAQ (reference sequence). Trimming took off 1 base at V and 6 bases at J, with 13 bases between the two ends.